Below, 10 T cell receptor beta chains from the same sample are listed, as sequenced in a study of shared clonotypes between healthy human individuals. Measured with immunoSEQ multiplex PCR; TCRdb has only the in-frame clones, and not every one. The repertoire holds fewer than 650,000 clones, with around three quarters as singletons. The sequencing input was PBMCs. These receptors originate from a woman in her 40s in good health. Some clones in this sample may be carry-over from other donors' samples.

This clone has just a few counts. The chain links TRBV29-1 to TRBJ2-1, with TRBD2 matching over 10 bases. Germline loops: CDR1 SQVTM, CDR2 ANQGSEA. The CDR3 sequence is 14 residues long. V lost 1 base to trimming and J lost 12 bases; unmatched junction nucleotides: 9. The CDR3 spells CSVEGLAGEKRQFF. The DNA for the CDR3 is TGCAGCGTTGAAGGGCTAGCGGGAGAAAAAAGGCAGTTCTTC.

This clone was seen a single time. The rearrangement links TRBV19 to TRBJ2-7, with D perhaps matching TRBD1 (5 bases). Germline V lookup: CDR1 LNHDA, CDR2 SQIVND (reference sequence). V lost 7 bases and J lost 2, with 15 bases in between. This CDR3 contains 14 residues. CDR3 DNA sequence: TGTGCCAGTACCGAACAGGCTGGGGCCTACGAGCAGTACTTC. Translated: CASTEQAGAYEQYF.

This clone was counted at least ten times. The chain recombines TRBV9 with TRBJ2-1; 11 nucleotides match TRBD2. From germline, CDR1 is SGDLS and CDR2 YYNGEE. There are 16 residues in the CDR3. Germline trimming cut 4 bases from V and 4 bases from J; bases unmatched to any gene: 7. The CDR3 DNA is TGTGCCAGCAGCAAAGCCGGGACTAGCGGTTACAATGAGCAGTTCTTC. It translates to CASSKAGTSGYNEQFF.

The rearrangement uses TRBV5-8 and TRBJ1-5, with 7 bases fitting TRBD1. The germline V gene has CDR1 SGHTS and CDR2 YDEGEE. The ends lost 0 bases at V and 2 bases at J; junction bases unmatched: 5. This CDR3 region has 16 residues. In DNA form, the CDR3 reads TGTGCCAGCAGCTTGGCCACAACAGGGGGCAATCAGCCCCAGCATTTT. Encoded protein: CASSLATTGGNQPQHF.

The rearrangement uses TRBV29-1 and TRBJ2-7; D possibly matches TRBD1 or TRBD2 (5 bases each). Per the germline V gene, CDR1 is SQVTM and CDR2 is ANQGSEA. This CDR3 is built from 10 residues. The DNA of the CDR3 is TGCTCCGTGGGGACCCGGGAGCAGTACTTC. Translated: CSVGTREQYF.

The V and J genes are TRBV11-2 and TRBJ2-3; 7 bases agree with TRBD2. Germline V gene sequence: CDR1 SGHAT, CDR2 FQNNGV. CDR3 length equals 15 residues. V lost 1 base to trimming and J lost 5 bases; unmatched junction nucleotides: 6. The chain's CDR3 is CASSLGPSGGDTQYF. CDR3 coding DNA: TGTGCCAGCAGCTTAGGGCCTAGCGGCGGAGATACGCAGTATTTT.

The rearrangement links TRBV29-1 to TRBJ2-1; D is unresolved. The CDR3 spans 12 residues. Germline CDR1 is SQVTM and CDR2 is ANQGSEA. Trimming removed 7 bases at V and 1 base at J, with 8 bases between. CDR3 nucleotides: TGCAGCGGCGAAGGATCCTACAATGAGCAGTTCTTC. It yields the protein CSGEGSYNEQFF.

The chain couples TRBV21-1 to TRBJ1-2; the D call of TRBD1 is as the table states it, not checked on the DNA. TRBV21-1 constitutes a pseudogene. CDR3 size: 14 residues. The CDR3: CAPQSGAEPYGYTF. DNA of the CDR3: TGTGCCCCCCAAAGTGGGGCAGAACCCTATGGCTACACCTTC.

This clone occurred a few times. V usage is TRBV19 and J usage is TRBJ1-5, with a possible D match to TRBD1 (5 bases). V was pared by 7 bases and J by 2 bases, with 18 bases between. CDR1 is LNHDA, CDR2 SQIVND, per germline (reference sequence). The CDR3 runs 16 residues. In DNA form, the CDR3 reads TGTGCCAGTATAGAGGGGACGGGAACGGGCAATCAGCCCCAGCATTTT. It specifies CASIEGTGTGNQPQHF.

The CDR3 spells CASSLWQGANEQYF. The CDR3 coding sequence is TGTGCCAGCAGCTTATGGCAGGGGGCAAACGAGCAGTACTTC. The chain is built from TRBV11-2 and TRBJ2-7; 8 bases agree with TRBD1. After removal of 2 bases from V and 5 bases from J, the junction contained 5 bases not matched to a gene. Germline V gives CDR1 SGHAT, CDR2 FQNNGV. This CDR3 has 14 amino acids.